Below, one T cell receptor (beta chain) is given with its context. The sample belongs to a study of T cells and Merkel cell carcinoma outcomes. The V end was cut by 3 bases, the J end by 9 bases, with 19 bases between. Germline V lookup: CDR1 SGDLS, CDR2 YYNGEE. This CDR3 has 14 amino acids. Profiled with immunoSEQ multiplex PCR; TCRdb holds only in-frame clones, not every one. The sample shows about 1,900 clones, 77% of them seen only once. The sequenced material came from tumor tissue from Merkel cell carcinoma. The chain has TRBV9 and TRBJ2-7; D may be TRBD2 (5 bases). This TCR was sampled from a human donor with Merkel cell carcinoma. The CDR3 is CASSAGGWSSVQYF. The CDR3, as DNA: TGTGCCAGCAGCGCGGGCGGGTGGTCGTCTGTGCAGTACTTC.